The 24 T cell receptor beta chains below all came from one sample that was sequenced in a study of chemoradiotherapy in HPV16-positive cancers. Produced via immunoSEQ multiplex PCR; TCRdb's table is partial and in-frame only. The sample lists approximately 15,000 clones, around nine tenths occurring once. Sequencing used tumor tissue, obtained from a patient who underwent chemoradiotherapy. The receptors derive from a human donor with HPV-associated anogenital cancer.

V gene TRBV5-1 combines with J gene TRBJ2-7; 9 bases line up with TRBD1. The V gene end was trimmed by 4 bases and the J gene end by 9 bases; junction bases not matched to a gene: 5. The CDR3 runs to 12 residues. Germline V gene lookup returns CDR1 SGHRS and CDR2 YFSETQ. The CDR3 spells CASSPQGAGQYF. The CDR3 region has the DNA TGCGCCAGCAGCCCACAGGGGGCGGGGCAGTACTTC.

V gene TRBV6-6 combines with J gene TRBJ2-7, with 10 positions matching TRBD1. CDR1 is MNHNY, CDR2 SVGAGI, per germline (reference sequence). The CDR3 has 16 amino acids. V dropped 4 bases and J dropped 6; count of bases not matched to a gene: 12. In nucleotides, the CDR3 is TGTGCCAGCAGTTCTCATGCCCGGGACAGGGGTGGCGAGCAGTACTTC. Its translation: CASSSHARDRGGEQYF.

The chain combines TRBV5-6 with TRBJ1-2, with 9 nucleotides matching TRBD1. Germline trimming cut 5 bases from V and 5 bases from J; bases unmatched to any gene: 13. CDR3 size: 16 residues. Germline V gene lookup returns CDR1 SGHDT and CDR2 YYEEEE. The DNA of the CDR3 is TGTGCCAGCAGGTCTCAGGAGGACAGGGGCGAATATGGCTACACCTTC. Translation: CASRSQEDRGEYGYTF.

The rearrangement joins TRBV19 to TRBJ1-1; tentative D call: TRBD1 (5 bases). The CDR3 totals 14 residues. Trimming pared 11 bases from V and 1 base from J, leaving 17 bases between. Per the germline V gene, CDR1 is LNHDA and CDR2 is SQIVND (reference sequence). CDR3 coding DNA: TGTGCCGTAGGACCGGAGGGGTCGAACACTGAAGCTTTCTTT. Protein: CAVGPEGSNTEAFF.

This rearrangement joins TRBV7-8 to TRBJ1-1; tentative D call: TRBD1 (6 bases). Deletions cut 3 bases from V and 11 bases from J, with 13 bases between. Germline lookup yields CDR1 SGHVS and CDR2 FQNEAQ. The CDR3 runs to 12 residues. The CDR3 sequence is CASSFQGKHAFF. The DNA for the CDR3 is TGTGCCAGCAGCTTTCAGGGGAAGCATGCTTTCTTT.

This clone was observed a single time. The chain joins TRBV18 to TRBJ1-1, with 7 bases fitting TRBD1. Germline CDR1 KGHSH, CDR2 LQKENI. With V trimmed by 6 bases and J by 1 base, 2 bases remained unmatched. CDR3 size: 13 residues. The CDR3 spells CASSRQGNTEAFF. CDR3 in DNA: TGTGCCAGCTCGAGACAGGGGAACACTGAAGCTTTCTTT.

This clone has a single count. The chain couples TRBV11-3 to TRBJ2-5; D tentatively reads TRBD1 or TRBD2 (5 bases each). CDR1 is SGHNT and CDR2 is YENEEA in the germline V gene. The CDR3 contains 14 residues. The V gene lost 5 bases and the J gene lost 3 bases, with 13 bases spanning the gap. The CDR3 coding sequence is TGTGCCAGCAGCCACGGATGGGGGAAAGAGACCCAGTACTTC. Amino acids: CASSHGWGKETQYF.

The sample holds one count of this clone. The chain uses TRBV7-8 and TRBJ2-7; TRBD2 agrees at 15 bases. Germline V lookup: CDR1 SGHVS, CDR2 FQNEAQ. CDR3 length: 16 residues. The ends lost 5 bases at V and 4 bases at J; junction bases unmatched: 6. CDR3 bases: TGTGCCAGCAGCATCGGGACTAGCGGGAGGCTTTACGAGCAGTACTTC. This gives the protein CASSIGTSGRLYEQYF.

The CDR3 sequence is CASSLIGRGSYTF. The CDR3 bases are TGTGCCAGCAGTTTAATCGGTAGAGGAAGCTACACCTTC. The chain employs TRBV27 and TRBJ1-2; D gene ambiguous. The germline V gene encodes CDR1 MNHEY and CDR2 SMNVEV (reference sequence). The CDR3 runs 13 residues. The V end was cut by 2 bases, the J end by 9 bases, with 13 bases between.

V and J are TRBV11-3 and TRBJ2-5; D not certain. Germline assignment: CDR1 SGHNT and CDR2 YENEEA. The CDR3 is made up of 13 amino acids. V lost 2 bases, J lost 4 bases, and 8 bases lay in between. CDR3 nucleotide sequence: TGTGCCAGCAGCTTAAGTGGGTTAGAGACCCAGTACTTC. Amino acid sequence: CASSLSGLETQYF.

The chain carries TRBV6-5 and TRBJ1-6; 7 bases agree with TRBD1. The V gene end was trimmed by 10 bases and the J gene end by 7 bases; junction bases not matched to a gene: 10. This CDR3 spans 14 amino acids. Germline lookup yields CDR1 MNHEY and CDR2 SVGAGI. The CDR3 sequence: CATRPGQLNSPLHF. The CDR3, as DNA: TGTGCCACTCGGCCGGGACAGCTAAATTCACCCCTCCACTTT.

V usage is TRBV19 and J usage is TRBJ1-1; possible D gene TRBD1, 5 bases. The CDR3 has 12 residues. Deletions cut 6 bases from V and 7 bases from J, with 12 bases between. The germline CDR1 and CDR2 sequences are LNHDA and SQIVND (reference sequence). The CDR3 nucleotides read TGTGCCAGTAGAATCCAGGGAGTTGAAGCTTTCTTT. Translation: CASRIQGVEAFF.

The CDR3 coding sequence is TGTGCCAGCACCAGGACTAGCGAGCTCTACGAGCAGTACTTC. This gives the protein CASTRTSELYEQYF. The V and J genes are TRBV6-1 and TRBJ2-7; TRBD2 matches at 9 bases. The CDR3 is 14 amino acids. Germline assignment: CDR1 MNHNS and CDR2 SASEGT. V shed 7 bases and J 3 bases; nucleotides not matched to a gene: 7.

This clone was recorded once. CDR3 loop: CASSPGQALTKNIQYF. CDR3 DNA: TGTGCCAGCAGCCCGGGACAGGCCCTAACCAAAAACATTCAGTACTTC. The chain employs TRBV7-9 and TRBJ2-4; TRBD1 matches 8 bases. J gave up 2 bases and V 5 bases, and 8 bases lay outside the gene matches. There are 16 residues in the CDR3. Germline values: CDR1 SEHNR, CDR2 FQNEAQ (reference sequence).

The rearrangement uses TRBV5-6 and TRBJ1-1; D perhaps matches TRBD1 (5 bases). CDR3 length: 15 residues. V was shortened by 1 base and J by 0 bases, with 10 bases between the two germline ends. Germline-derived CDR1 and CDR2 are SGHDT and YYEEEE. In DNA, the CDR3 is TGTGCCAGCAGCTTGCGACAGAATATGAACACTGAAGCTTTCTTT. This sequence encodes CASSLRQNMNTEAFF.

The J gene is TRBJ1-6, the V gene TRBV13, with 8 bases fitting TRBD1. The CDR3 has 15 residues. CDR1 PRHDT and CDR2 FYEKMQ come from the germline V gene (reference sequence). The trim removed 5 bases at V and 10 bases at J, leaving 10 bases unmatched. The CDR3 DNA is TGTGCCAGCAGCGTCCGACAGGGGCGGGACTCACCCCTCCACTTT. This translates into CASSVRQGRDSPLHF.

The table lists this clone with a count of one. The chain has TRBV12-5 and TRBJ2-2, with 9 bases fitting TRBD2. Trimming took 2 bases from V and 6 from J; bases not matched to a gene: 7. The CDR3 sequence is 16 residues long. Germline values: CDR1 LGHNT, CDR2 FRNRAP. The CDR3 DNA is TGTGCTAGTGGTTTGTATCGGTTAGCGGGAGCCGGGGAGCTGTTTTTT. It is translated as CASGLYRLAGAGELFF.

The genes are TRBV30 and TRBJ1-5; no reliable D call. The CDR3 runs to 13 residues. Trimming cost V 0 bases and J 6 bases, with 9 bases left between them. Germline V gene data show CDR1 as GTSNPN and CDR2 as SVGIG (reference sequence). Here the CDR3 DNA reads TGTGCCTGGAGTGTGGCGGCGGGTCAGCCCCAGCATTTT. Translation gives CAWSVAAGQPQHF.

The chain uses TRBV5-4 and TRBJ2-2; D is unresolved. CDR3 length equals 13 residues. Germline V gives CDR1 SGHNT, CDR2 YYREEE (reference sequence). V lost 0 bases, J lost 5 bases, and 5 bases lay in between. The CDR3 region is CASSLEGTGELFF. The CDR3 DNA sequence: TGTGCCAGCAGCTTGGAGGGAACCGGGGAGCTGTTTTTT.

CDR3 coding DNA: TGTGCCAGCAGCTTCGTCGGACAGAATCCAGCTCAGTTCTTC. Translation gives CASSFVGQNPAQFF. This chain connects TRBV11-3 to TRBJ2-1, with D tentatively TRBD1 (6 bases). The V end was cut by 3 bases, the J end by 13 bases, with 19 bases between. The CDR3 spans 14 residues. CDR1 is SGHNT and CDR2 is YENEEA in the germline V gene.

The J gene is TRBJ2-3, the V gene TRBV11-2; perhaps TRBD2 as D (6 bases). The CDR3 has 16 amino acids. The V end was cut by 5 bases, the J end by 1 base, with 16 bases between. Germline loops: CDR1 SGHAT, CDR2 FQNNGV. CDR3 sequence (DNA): TGTGCCAGCAGCACGGGACTTCGTTACTGCACAGATACGCAGTATTTT. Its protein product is CASSTGLRYCTDTQYF.

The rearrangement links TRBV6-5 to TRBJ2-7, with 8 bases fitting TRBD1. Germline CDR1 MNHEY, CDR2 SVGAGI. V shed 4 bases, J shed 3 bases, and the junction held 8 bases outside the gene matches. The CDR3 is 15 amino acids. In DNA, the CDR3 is TGTGCCAGCAGTTCCACGGACAGGGTTGACTACGAGCAGTACTTC. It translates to CASSSTDRVDYEQYF.

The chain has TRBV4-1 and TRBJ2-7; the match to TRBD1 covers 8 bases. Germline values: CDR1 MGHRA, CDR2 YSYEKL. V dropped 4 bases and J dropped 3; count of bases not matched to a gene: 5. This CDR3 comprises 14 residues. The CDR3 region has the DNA TGCGCCAGCAGCCCGCGACAGGGGTTCTACGAGCAGTACTTC. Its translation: CASSPRQGFYEQYF.

Here the CDR3 DNA reads TGCGCCAGCAGTGAGGGTGACCACATGGGTGACGAGCAGTACTTC. The encoded protein is CASSEGDHMGDEQYF. This rearrangement joins TRBV10-2 to TRBJ2-7; no reliable D call. CDR1 and CDR2 (germline): WSHSY, SAAADI. V shed 2 bases and J shed 5 bases, with 16 bases lying between them. The CDR3 totals 15 residues.